The present T cell receptor beta chain was sequenced within a study of T cell repertoires in cytomegalovirus infection. Regarding the study as a whole: Adding up the frequency of public TCR beta families identified people who carried CMV plus the relevant HLA. The response measured ex vivo was dominated by TCR beta clonotypes (HLA-C-restricted and CMV-specific).

TCRdb re-derived calls from the reads in MiXCR, one entry per CDR3 protein. Here the sample spans hundreds of thousands of distinct CDR3 sequences, approximately 25% being singletons. This clonotype was seen many times. Its specificity is not known. V was shortened by 5 bases and J by 4 bases, with 15 bases between the two germline ends. Germline V gene sequence: CDR1 SEHNR, CDR2 FQNEAQ (reference sequence). This CDR3 has 15 residues. The clonotype comes from a human donor in good health (CMV status not recorded). Some clones in this sample may be carry-over from other donors' samples. The sequenced material came from CD8+ T cells from PBMCs. The chain links TRBV7-9 to TRBJ1-5; D is possibly TRBD1 (5 bases). The CDR3 loop reads CASSPGGGLNQPQHF. The DNA of the CDR3 is TGTGCCAGCAGCCCTGGTGGGGGGTTAAATCAGCCCCAGCATTTT. Full variable domain (remainder filled in from reference TRBV7-9 and TRBJ1-5): DTGVSQNPRHKITKRGQNVTFRCDPISEHNRLYWYRQTLGQGPEFLTYFQNEAQLEKSRLLSDRFSAERPKGSFSTLEIQRTEQGDSAMYLCASSPGGGLNQPQHFGDGTRLSIL.